What follows is one T cell receptor (beta chain) and its context. Its target is not known. The data were taken from a study of OX40 agonist ivuxolimab in advanced cancers. Study-level background: Partial responses were achieved by three patients, of whom one had hepatocellular carcinoma and two had cutaneous melanoma.

There are 15 residues in the CDR3. V lost 7 bases, J lost 0 bases, and 13 bases lay in between. Germline loops: CDR1 SGHAT, CDR2 FQNNGV. Patients who had autoimmune disease history or got systemic immunosuppression were left out. The method was immunoSEQ multiplex PCR; TCRdb's version includes in-frame clones alone and lacks a portion of them. The sample consists of about 19,000 clones, roughly 85% of them appearing once. The study's findings and limits: There was clonal expansion of CD4+ and CD8+ blood T cells by week 6 at 0.1 to 3.0 mg/kg. There were, on average, more expanded clones in CD8+ T cells than in CD4+.

This clonotype was sampled from an adult with an advanced solid tumor such as melanoma, head and neck, liver or kidney cancer. The material was CD4+ or CD8+ T cells sorted from blood, obtained in a trial of the OX40 agonist ivuxolimab. This chain links TRBV11-2 with TRBJ2-1; D possibly corresponds to TRBD2 (7 bases). CDR3 loop: CASTWGGASYNEQFF. The CDR3 coding sequence is TGTGCCAGCACCTGGGGGGGGGCCTCCTACAATGAGCAGTTCTTC. The variable domain in full, with the rest retrieved from reference TRBV11-2 and TRBJ2-1, is EAGVAQSPRYKIIEKRQSVAFWCNPISGHATLYWYQQILGQGPKLLIQFQNNGVVDDSQLPKDRFSAERLKGVDSTLKIQPAKLEDSAVYLCASTWGGASYNEQFFGPGTRLTVL.